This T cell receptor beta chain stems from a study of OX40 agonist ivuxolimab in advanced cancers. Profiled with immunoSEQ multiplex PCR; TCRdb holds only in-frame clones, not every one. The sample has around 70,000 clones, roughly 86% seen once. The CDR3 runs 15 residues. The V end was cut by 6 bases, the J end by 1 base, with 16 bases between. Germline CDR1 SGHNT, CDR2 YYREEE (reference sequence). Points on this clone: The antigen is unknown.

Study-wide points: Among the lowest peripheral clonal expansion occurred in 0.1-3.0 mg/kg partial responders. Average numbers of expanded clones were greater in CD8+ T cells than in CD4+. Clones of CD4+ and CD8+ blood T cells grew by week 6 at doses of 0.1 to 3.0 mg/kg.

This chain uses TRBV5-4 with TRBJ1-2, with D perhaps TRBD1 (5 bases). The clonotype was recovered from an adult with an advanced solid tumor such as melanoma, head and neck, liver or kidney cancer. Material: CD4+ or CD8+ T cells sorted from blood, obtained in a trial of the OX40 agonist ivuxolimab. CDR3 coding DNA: TGTGCCAGCATTTCGGTAAAGGGGCTTAACTATGGCTACACCTTC. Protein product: CASISVKGLNYGYTF.